These T cell receptor beta chains were read from a single sample in a study of CD8 T cells in Susac syndrome. TCRdb used MiXCR to reprocess the immunoSEQ multiplex PCR reads, holding one entry per CDR3 protein. The table has a few hundred thousand distinct CDR3 sequences, approximately 95% seen once. Source material: CD4+ T cells from PBMCs. The receptors derive from a human donor with multiple sclerosis. Both conserved end residues are part of each CDR3. A D gene is named only where the DNA matches it firmly. Not every row has a clone size; where given, it reads once, few, many or a size class.

D | size | J | V | DNA | CDR3
NA | NA | TRBJ1-1 | TRBV30 | TGTGCCTGGAGTGTACGGCCGAACACTGAAGCTTTCTTT | CAWSVRPNTEAFF
NA | once | TRBJ2-3 | TRBV24-1 | TGTGCCACCAGCGGGGGCCCTCAGGATACGCAGTATTTT | CATSGGPQDTQYF
TRBD2 | NA | TRBJ2-3 | TRBV29-1 | TGCAGCGTTGAAGATGGGACTAAAACAGATACGCAGTATTTT | CSVEDGTKTDTQYF
TRBD1 | NA | TRBJ2-3 | TRBV18 | TGTGCCAGCTCACCCGGGACAGGGTCAACTTATGGCACAGATACGCAGTATTTT | CASSPGTGSTYGTDTQYF
NA | NA | TRBJ2-3 | TRBV20-1 | TGCAGTGCTAGGCGTACCACAGATATGCAGTATTTT | CSARRTTDMQYF
TRBD1 | NA | TRBJ1-2 | TRBV30 | TGTGCCTGGAGTCGGACTTGGACAGGATCTAACTATGGCTACACCTTC | CAWSRTWTGSNYGYTF
NA | NA | TRBJ1-2 | TRBV20-1 | TGCAGTGCTTGGGACACTAACTATGGCTACACCTTC | CSAWDTNYGYTF
NA | NA | TRBJ2-2 | TRBV30 | TGTGCCTGGAATGGTGGCACCGGGGAGCTGTTTTTT | CAWNGGTGELFF
NA | NA | TRBJ2-3 | TRBV20-1 | TGCAGTGCCCTGACCAGCACAGATACGCAGTATTTT | CSALTSTDTQYF
NA | NA | TRBJ1-6 | TRBV14 | TGTGCCAGCAGCCAAACGGACGGGGGACCGGCGTACTTT | CASSQTDGGPAYF
NA | NA | TRBJ1-1 | TRBV5-6 | TGTGCCAGCAGCTTGGGATCGGGAATGAACACTGAAGCTTTCTTT | CASSLGSGMNTEAFF
NA | NA | TRBJ2-1 | TRBV2 | TGTGCCAGCCTCCCCTTGGGGGCCTACAATGAGCAGTTCTTC | CASLPLGAYNEQFF
NA | once | TRBJ2-1 | TRBV20-1 | TGCAGTGCTAGAGACGGGGGACACCACCGAAACGGGGATGAGCAGTTCTTC | CSARDGGHHRNGDEQFF
TRBD1 | NA | TRBJ1-2 | TRBV29-1 | TGCAGCGTTGCGACAGGGACTAACTATGGCTACACCTTC | CSVATGTNYGYTF
NA | NA | TRBJ1-1 | TRBV7-2 | TGTGCCAGCAGCTTTGGGCCAGGAGCGGGGGCTTTCTTT | CASSFGPGAGAFF
NA | NA | TRBJ2-3 | TRBV15 | TGTGCCACCAGCAGAGAGCTAGATACGCAGTATTTT | CATSRELDTQYF
NA | NA | TRBJ1-5 | TRBV14 | TGTGCCAGCAGCCAAACGGTGGGGCAGCCCCAGCATTTT | CASSQTVGQPQHF
NA | NA | TRBJ1-6 | TRBV30 | TGTGCCTGGACGGCCTCCCATAATTCACCCCTCCACTTT | CAWTASHNSPLHF
NA | NA | TRBJ2-1 | TRBV7-6 | TGTGCCAGCAGCCCCCTTTCAGCCGGCAATGAGCAGTTCTTC | CASSPLSAGNEQFF
TRBD1 | NA | TRBJ2-5 | TRBV6-5 | TGTGCCAGCAGGGCAGGGGGCGGAGGGCCGGCGACCCAGTACTTC | CASRAGGGGPATQYF
NA | NA | TRBJ2-3 | TRBV30 | TGTGCCTGGACTCCCGGGCTGACAGATACGCAGTATTTT | CAWTPGLTDTQYF
NA | NA | TRBJ1-6 | TRBV6-6 | TGTGCCAGCAGGGGACCGGGACAACTTAATTCACCCCTCCACTTT | CASRGPGQLNSPLHF
NA | NA | TRBJ2-7 | TRBV2 | TGTGCCAGCAGGAACGAGGCCGACGAGCAGTACTTC | CASRNEADEQYF
TRBD2 | NA | TRBJ2-7 | TRBV5-1 | TGCGCCAGCAGCAAAGGGACTAGCGCCTACGAGCAGTACTTC | CASSKGTSAYEQYF
NA | NA | TRBJ2-5 | TRBV9 | TGTGCCAGCAGCGTAGGGCCAGGGAAAGAGACCCAGTACTTC | CASSVGPGKETQYF
NA | NA | TRBJ1-1 | TRBV3-1 | TGTGCCAGCAGCCAAGGCCAGACTGAAGCTTTCTTT | CASSQGQTEAFF
NA | NA | TRBJ1-6 | TRBV27 | TGTGCCAGCAGTTTATGGCCAGGCCTCGACAAAGGGTCCCTCCACTTT | CASSLWPGLDKGSLHF
TRBD2 | once | TRBJ2-1 | TRBV29-1 | TGCAGCGTTCAAACCCACGGGGGGGCTTCCTACAATGAGCAGTTCTTC | CSVQTHGGASYNEQFF
TRBD2 | NA | TRBJ2-5 | TRBV3-1 | TGTGCCAGCAGCCGCTTAGCGGGGGGAGGTGAGACCCAGTACTTC | CASSRLAGGGETQYF
NA | NA | TRBJ1-2 | TRBV30 | TGTGCCTGGAGCTTTACACCGGTCTCTCAGTATGGCTACACCTTC | CAWSFTPVSQYGYTF
TRBD1 | NA | TRBJ2-5 | TRBV18 | TGTGCCAGCTCACCCCAACAGGGGTCCAAAGAGACCCAGTACTTC | CASSPQQGSKETQYF
NA | NA | TRBJ1-6 | TRBV18 | TGTGCCAGCTCACCAAGTCTTGGCTCACCCCTCCACTTT | CASSPSLGSPLHF
NA | NA | TRBJ2-3 | TRBV20-1 | TGCAGTGCTCCGCGAGGGTTTGGAGATACGCAGTATTTT | CSAPRGFGDTQYF
NA | once | TRBJ1-6 | TRBV27 | TGTGCCAGCACTTCGGGTGGGGGTTATAATTCACCCCTCCACTTT | CASTSGGGYNSPLHF
TRBD1 | NA | TRBJ1-1 | TRBV7-9 | TGTGCCAGCAGCTTAAGACAGGGGACACCTGAAGCTTTCTTT | CASSLRQGTPEAFF
NA | once | TRBJ1-1 | TRBV29-1 | TGCAGCGTTGATTATTACAGCAGTGAAGCTTTCTTT | CSVDYYSSEAFF
NA | NA | TRBJ2-1 | TRBV19 | TGTGCCAGTAGTGATGCTAGGGTAAGCTCCTACAATGAGCAGTTCTTC | CASSDARVSSYNEQFF
NA | NA | TRBJ1-2 | TRBV20-1 | TGCAGTGCGACGTGGGGGGCTGGCTACACCTTC | CSATWGAGYTF
NA | NA | TRBJ2-5 | TRBV30 | TGTGCCTGGAGTTCGGGGACGTGGGAGACCCAGTACTTC | CAWSSGTWETQYF
NA | once | TRBJ1-3 | TRBV30 | TGTGCCTGGAGTGTACGGTGGGGTTCCGGAAACACCATATATTTT | CAWSVRWGSGNTIYF
NA | NA | TRBJ1-1 | TRBV6-5 | TGTGCCAGCAGCAGCGCACGAACTGAAGCTTTCTTT | CASSSARTEAFF
NA | NA | TRBJ2-5 | TRBV24-1 | TGTGCCACCAGTGGTTGCCAAGAGACCCAGTACTTC | CATSGCQETQYF
NA | once | TRBJ1-5 | TRBV30 | TGTGCCTGGAGTCACGGGGGCAATCAGCCCCAGCATTTT | CAWSHGGNQPQHF
TRBD1 | NA | TRBJ2-1 | TRBV20-1 | TGCAGTGCTAGGAACAACAGGGGGCTAATCGATGAGCAGTTCTTC | CSARNNRGLIDEQFF
NA | NA | TRBJ2-2 | TRBV20-1 | TGCAGTGCCAGAAAGATCCGGTACCAATCCGGGGAGCTGTTTTTT | CSARKIRYQSGELFF
NA | NA | TRBJ2-1 | TRBV10-3 | TGTGCCACCCAGACAGATCCCTACAATGAGCAGTTCTTC | CATQTDPYNEQFF
NA | few | TRBJ2-2 | TRBV3-1 | TGTGCCAGCAGCCAAGTTGCGGGCAACACCGGGGAGCTGTTTTTT | CASSQVAGNTGELFF
NA | NA | TRBJ1-3 | TRBV30 | TGTGCCTGGAAACCGGGGGCTAGTGGAAACACCATATATTTT | CAWKPGASGNTIYF
NA | NA | TRBJ2-1 | TRBV11-2 | TGTGCCAGCAGCTCCCACGAGGACGATGAGCAGTTCTTC | CASSSHEDDEQFF
TRBD2 | NA | TRBJ2-1 | TRBV9 | TGTGCCAGCAGCGTAGGCGGGGGGTTTGGACATAATGAGCAGTTCTTC | CASSVGGGFGHNEQFF
TRBD1 | NA | TRBJ1-1 | TRBV12-3/TRBV12-4 | TGTGCCAGCAGTAAACAGGGGGGCACTGAAGCTTTCTTT | CASSKQGGTEAFF
TRBD2 | few | TRBJ2-1 | TRBV2 | TGTGCCAGCAGCTTCCGGGGGGACAATGAGCAGTTCTTC | CASSFRGDNEQFF
TRBD2 | NA | TRBJ2-1 | TRBV24-1 | TGTGCCACCAGTGATCCCGGGACGGGGGGGCGGAATGAGCAGTTCTTC | CATSDPGTGGRNEQFF
TRBD2 | NA | TRBJ2-1 | TRBV29-1 | TGCAGCGTTGGGGGCCTAACTAGCGGGGGCTACAATGAGCAGTTCTTC | CSVGGLTSGGYNEQFF
NA | NA | TRBJ1-2 | TRBV25-1 | TGTGCCAGCAGTGCCGGGACTGTGATCGTAGGAGGCTACACCTTC | CASSAGTVIVGGYTF
NA | NA | TRBJ2-3 | TRBV25-1 | TGTGCCAGCAGTGAGCGCCGTCTGAGCGCAGATACGCAGTATTTT | CASSERRLSADTQYF
NA | NA | TRBJ1-2 | TRBV7-8 | TGTGCCAGCACCCTAGACGGGGGCAGCCTTTATGGCTACACCTTC | CASTLDGGSLYGYTF
NA | NA | TRBJ1-1 | TRBV5-1 | TGCGCCAGCAGCTTGGATCCGGTTAAGAACACTGAAGCTTTCTTT | CASSLDPVKNTEAFF
NA | NA | TRBJ2-2 | TRBV6-5 | TGTGCCAGCAGTTACTCGGCGACCCCTGGGCTGGGGAGGGAGCTGTTTTTT | CASSYSATPGLGRELFF
NA | NA | TRBJ2-1 | TRBV2 | TGTGCCAGCAAGGCCGACGGCGCCTCGGGGGAGCAGTTCTTC | CASKADGASGEQFF